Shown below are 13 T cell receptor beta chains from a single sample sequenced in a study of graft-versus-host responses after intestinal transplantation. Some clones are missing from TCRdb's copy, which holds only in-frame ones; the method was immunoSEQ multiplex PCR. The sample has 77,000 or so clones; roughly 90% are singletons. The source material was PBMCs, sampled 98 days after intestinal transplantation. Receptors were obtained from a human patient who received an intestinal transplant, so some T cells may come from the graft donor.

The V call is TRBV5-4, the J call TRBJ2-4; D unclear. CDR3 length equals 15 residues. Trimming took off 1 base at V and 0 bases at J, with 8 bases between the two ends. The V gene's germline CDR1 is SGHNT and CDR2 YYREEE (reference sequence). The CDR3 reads CASSLQAIAKNIQYF. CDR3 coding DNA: TGTGCCAGCAGCTTGCAAGCGATAGCCAAAAACATTCAGTACTTC.

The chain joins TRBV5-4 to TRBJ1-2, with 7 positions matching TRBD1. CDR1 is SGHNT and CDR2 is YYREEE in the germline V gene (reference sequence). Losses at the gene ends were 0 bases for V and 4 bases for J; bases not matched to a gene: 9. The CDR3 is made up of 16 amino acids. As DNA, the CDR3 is TGTGCCAGCAGCTTGGGACAGGGCAACTCGGGCTATGGCTACACCTTC. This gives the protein CASSLGQGNSGYGYTF.

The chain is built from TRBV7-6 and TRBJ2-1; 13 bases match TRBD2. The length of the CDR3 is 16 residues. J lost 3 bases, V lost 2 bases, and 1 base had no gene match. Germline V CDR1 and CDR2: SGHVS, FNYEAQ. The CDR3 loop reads CASSLRTSGGYNEQFF. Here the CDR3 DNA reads TGTGCCAGCAGCTTACGGACTAGCGGGGGCTACAATGAGCAGTTCTTC. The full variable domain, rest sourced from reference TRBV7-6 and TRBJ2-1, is GAGVSQSPRYKVTKRGQDVALRCDPISGHVSLYWYRQALGQGPEFLTYFNYEAQQDKSGLPNDRFSAERPEGSISTLTIQRTEQRDSAMYRCASSLRTSGGYNEQFFGPGTRLTVL.

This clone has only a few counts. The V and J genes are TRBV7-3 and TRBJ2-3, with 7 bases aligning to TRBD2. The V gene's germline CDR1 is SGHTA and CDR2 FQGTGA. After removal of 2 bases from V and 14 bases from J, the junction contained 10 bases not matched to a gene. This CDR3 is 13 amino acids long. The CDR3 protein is CASSLRNSGLVYF. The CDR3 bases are TGTGCCAGCAGCTTACGGAATAGCGGGTTAGTGTATTTT.

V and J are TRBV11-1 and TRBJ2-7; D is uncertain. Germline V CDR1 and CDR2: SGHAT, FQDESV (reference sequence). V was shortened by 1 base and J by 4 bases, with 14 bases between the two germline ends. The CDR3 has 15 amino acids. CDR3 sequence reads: CASSLGGPPTYEQYF. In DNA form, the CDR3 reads TGTGCCAGCAGCTTAGGAGGTCCTCCTACTTACGAGCAGTACTTC. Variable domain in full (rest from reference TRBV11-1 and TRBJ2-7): EAEVAQSPRYKITEKSQAVAFWCDPISGHATLYWYRQILGQGPELLVQFQDESVVDDSQLPKDRFSAERLKGVDSTLKIQPAELGDSAMYLCASSLGGPPTYEQYFGPGTRLTVT.

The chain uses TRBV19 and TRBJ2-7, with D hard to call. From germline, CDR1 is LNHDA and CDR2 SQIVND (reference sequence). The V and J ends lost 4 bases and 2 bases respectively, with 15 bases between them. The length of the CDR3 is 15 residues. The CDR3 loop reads CASSSSLVVTYEQYF. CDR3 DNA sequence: TGTGCCAGTAGTAGCAGCTTAGTGGTAACCTACGAGCAGTACTTC.

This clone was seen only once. The CDR3 bases are TGTGCCAGCAACTCCAGGCTAGATGGCTACACCTTC. This codes for CASNSRLDGYTF. V usage is TRBV6-5 and J usage is TRBJ1-2; D gene unclear. V was pared by 7 bases and J by 6 bases, with 12 bases between. Germline CDR1 and CDR2: MNHEY and SVGAGI. This CDR3 has 12 residues.

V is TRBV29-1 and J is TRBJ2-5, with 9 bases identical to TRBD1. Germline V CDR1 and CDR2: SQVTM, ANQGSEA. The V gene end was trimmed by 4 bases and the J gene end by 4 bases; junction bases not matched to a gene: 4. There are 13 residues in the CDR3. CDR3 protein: CSVVDRGGETQYF. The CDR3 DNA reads TGCAGCGTTGTGGACAGGGGAGGAGAGACCCAGTACTTC.

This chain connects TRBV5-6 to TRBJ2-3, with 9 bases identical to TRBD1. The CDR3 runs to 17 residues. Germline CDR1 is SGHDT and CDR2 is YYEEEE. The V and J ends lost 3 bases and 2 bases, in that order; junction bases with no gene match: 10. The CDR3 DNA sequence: TGTGCCAGCAGCTCCGAACAACAGGGGGCCTTCACAGATACGCAGTATTTT. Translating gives CASSSEQQGAFTDTQYF.

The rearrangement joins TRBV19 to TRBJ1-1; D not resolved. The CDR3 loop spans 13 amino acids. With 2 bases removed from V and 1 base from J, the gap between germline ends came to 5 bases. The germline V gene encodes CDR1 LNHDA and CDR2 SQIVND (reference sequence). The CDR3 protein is CASSIIPNTEAFF. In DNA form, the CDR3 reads TGTGCCAGTAGTATAATCCCGAACACTGAAGCTTTCTTT.

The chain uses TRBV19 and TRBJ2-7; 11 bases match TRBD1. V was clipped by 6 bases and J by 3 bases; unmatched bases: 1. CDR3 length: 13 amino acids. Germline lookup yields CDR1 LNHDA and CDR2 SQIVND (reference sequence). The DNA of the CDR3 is TGTGCCAGTAGGGGGACAGGGGGCTACGAGCAGTACTTC. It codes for CASRGTGGYEQYF.

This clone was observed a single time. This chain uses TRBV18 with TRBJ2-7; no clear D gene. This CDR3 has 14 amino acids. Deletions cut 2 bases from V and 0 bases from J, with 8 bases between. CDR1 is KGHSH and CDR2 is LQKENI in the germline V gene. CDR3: CASSPSPDSYEQYF. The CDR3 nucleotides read TGTGCCAGCTCACCAAGCCCCGACTCCTACGAGCAGTACTTC. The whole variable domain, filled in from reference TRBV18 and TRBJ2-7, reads NAGVMQNPRHLVRRRGQEARLRCSPMKGHSHVYWYRQLPEEGLKFMVYLQKENIIDESGMPKERFSAEFPKEGPSILRIQQVVRGDSAAYFCASSPSPDSYEQYFGPGTRLTVT.

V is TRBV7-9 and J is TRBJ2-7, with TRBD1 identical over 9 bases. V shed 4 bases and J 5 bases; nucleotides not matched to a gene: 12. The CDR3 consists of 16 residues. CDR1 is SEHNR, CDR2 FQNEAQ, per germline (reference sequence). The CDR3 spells CASSSSPRTGENEQYF. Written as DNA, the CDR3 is TGTGCCAGCAGCTCTTCCCCTCGGACAGGGGAGAACGAGCAGTACTTC. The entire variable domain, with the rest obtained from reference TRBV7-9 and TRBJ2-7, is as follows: DTGVSQNPRHKITKRGQNVTFRCDPISEHNRLYWYRQTLGQGPEFLTYFQNEAQLEKSRLLSDRFSAERPKGSFSTLEIQRTEQGDSAMYLCASSSSPRTGENEQYFGPGTRLTVT.